This T cell receptor beta chain was sequenced during a study of cytomegalovirus exposure and HLA in healthy donors. Study-wide results and limits: There was a cluster of highly shared sequence variants that was likely a sequencing artifact. An analysis was carried out at a later point. It showed that HLA-associated TCR beta chains were more clonally expanded than equally common non-associated chains. According to a later analysis, most TCR beta chains associated with CMV appeared HLA-restricted.

Trimming stripped 4 bases from V and 0 bases from J, with 13 bases between. Germline loops: CDR1 SGHRS, CDR2 YFSETQ. The CDR3 sequence is 15 residues long. PCR was performed using 60 Vbeta and 13 Jbeta primers. Generated by immunoSEQ multiplex PCR, the TCRdb table keeps only in-frame clones and is missing some. The sample yields 130,000 to 150,000 clones, roughly four fifths seen once. In the case of this clone: Its antigen is currently unknown.

The sequenced sample was PBMCs. J is TRBJ2-5 and V is TRBV5-1; no definite D call. The sequence derives from a woman aged 50 to 60 in good health and CMV-seronegative. The CDR3 bases are TGCGCCAGCAGCATTGGTGGCACAGACCAAGAGACCCAGTACTTC. Its translation: CASSIGGTDQETQYF.